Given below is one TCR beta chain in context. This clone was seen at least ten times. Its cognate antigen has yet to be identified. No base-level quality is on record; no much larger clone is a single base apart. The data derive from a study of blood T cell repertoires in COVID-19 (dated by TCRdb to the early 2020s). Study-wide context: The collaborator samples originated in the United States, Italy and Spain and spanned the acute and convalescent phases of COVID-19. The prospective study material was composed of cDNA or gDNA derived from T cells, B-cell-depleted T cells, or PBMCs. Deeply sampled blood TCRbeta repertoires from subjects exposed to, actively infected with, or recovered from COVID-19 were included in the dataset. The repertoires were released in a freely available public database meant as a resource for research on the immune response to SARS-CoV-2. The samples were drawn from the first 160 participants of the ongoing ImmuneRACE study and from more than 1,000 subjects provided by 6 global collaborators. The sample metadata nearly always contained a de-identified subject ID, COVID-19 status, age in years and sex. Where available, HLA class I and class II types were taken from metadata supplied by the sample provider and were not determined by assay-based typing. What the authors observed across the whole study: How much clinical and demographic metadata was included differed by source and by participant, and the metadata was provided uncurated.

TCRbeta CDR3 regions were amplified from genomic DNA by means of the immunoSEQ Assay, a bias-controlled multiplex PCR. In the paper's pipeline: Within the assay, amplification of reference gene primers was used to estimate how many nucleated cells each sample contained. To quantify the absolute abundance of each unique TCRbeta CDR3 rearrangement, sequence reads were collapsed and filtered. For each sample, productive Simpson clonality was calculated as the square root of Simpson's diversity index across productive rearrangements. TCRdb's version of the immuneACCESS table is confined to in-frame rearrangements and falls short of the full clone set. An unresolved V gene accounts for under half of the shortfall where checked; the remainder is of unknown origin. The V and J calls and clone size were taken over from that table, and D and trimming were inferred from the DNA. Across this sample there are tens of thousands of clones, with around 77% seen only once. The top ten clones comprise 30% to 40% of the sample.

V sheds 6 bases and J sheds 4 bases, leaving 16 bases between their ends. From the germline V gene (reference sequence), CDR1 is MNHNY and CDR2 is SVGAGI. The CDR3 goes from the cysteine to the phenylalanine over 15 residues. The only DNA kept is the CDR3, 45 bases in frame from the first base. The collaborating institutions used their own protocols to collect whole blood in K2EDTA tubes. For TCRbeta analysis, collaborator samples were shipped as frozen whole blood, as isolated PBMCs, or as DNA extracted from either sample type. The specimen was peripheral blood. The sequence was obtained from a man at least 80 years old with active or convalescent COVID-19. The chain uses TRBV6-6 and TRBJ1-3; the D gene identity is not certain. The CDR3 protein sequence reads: CASSDEVDSGNTIYF. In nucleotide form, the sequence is TGTGCCAGCAGCGACGAGGTAGACTCCGGAAACACCATATATTTT.